These 20 T cell receptor beta chains share one sample of origin, sequenced in a study of response to subunit inactivated influenza vaccine. TCRdb re-called the RT-PCR reads through MiXCR, storing one row per CDR3 protein. This sample has over 750,000 distinct CDR3 sequences, with 21% found just once. This material consisted of PBMCs from blood, taken roughly 5 days after vaccination. These receptors were collected from a man aged 50-59 years who received an inactivated influenza vaccine.

CDR3 DNA sequence: TGTGCCAGCAGTGCCCGGACAGGGTTCTCCTACGAGCAGTACTTC. Residues: CASSARTGFSYEQYF. V and J are TRBV6-2 or TRBV6-3 and TRBJ2-7; 8 nucleotides line up with TRBD1. The germline V gene encodes CDR1 MNHEY and CDR2 SVGEGT. The CDR3 extends over 15 amino acids. Trimming took 5 bases from V and 0 from J; bases not matched to a gene: 6.

This clonotype was found a few times. The chain is built from TRBV12-3 or TRBV12-4 and TRBJ2-3; D possibly corresponds to TRBD1 (7 bases). Trimming cost V 6 bases and J 2 bases, with 21 bases left between them. CDR3 length: 17 residues. The CDR3 DNA follows: TGTGCCAGCAGGCCCGACAGGGCGGGGAAGTTCACAGATACGCAGTATTTT. Its protein is CASRPDRAGKFTDTQYF.

This clonotype has more than one count but fewer than ten. CDR3 amino acids: CAISFPPSGRAMNEQFF. CDR3 coding DNA: TGTGCCATTTCCTTCCCGCCTAGCGGGAGGGCCATGAATGAGCAGTTCTTC. The rearrangement uses TRBV6-2 or TRBV6-3 and TRBJ2-1; TRBD2 agrees at 12 bases. J gave up 7 bases and V 10 bases, and 17 bases lay outside the gene matches. This CDR3 is 17 amino acids long. The germline CDR1 and CDR2 sequences are MNHEY and SVGEGT.

This clonotype was seen more than once but under ten times. This chain connects TRBV9 to TRBJ1-1; no clear D. The CDR3 runs to 15 residues. V was clipped by 2 bases and J by 2 bases, with 13 bases between them. Germline V lookup: CDR1 SGDLS, CDR2 YYNGEE. For the CDR3, the DNA is TGTGCCAGCAGCGTTGGGCCGCAACCAAACACTGAAGCTTTCTTT. This translates into CASSVGPQPNTEAFF.

This clonotype was counted only a few times. The chain recombines TRBV28 with TRBJ2-7, with 9 bases that match TRBD2. Trimming removed 5 bases from V and 1 base from J; junction bases left unmatched: 9. The germline V gene encodes CDR1 MDHEN and CDR2 SYDVKM. The CDR3 is 16 amino acids. The CDR3 DNA follows: TGTGCCAGCAGTCCGCCTGATCTAGCGGGGTCCTACGAGCAGTACTTC. Translating it yields CASSPPDLAGSYEQYF.

This clonotype was seen more than once but under ten times. The rearrangement uses TRBV5-1 and TRBJ2-3; 7 bases fit TRBD2. This CDR3 contains 14 residues. Germline loops: CDR1 SGHRS, CDR2 YFSETQ. V was clipped by 4 bases and J by 2 bases; unmatched bases: 4. This CDR3 is CASSRAGVTDTQYF. The CDR3 bases are TGCGCCAGCAGCAGGGCGGGGGTCACAGATACGCAGTATTTT.

This clonotype was counted between two and nine times. The chain joins TRBV12-3 or TRBV12-4 to TRBJ2-1; 7 bases are shared with TRBD1. Losses at the gene ends were 9 bases for V and 4 bases for J; bases not matched to a gene: 9. This CDR3 comprises 14 residues. The CDR3 reads CASSDRDSYNEQFF. Here the CDR3 DNA reads TGTGCCAGTTCCGACCGGGACAGTTACAATGAGCAGTTCTTC.

This rearrangement joins TRBV5-1 to TRBJ1-4; D possibly corresponds to TRBD1 (5 bases). This CDR3 is built from 14 residues. Per the germline V gene, CDR1 is SGHRS and CDR2 is YFSETQ. Trimming stripped 4 bases from V and 4 bases from J, with 11 bases between. The CDR3 spells CASSAGTNNEKLFF. CDR3 DNA: TGCGCCAGCAGCGCCGGGACGAATAATGAAAAACTGTTTTTT.

This chain connects TRBV7-2 to TRBJ2-2; TRBD2 matches at 7 bases. This CDR3 region has 15 residues. The germline gives CDR1 SGHTA, CDR2 FQGNSA. V lost 4 bases to trimming and J lost 6 bases; unmatched junction nucleotides: 8. The DNA of the CDR3 is TGTGCCAGCAGCTCCGAGGGGAGGGCCTCCGGGGAGCTGTTTTTT. It yields the protein CASSSEGRASGELFF.

The sample holds a few counts of this clonotype. This chain connects TRBV19 to TRBJ2-1; maybe TRBD2 (6 bases). V shed 1 base and J shed 3 bases, with 10 bases lying between them. The CDR3 extends over 15 amino acids. From germline, CDR1 is LNHDA and CDR2 SQIVND (reference sequence). This CDR3 reads CASSIALADYNEQFF. The CDR3 region has the DNA TGTGCCAGTAGTATAGCACTAGCAGACTACAATGAGCAGTTCTTC.

This clonotype showed up just a few times. This chain connects TRBV7-2 to TRBJ2-3; D possibly corresponds to TRBD1 (6 bases). The germline CDR1 and CDR2 sequences are SGHTA and FQGNSA. V was shortened by 7 bases and J by 2 bases, with 13 bases between the two germline ends. The length of the CDR3 is 14 residues. Here the CDR3 DNA reads TGTGCCAGCAACGCAGACAGGTCCACAGATACGCAGTATTTT. Its translation: CASNADRSTDTQYF.

This chain links TRBV11-2 with TRBJ2-1, with TRBD2 identical over 7 bases. Germline lookup yields CDR1 SGHAT and CDR2 FQNNGV. Trimming removed 1 base from V and 7 bases from J; junction bases left unmatched: 10. The CDR3 totals 16 residues. This chain's CDR3 is CASSLARGRAGNEQFF. In nucleotides, the CDR3 is TGTGCCAGCAGCTTAGCTCGTGGGAGGGCCGGGAATGAGCAGTTCTTC.

The chain links TRBV28 to TRBJ1-2; D gene ambiguous. This CDR3 is built from 12 residues. V was shortened by 6 bases and J by 3 bases, with 8 bases between the two germline ends. Germline CDR1 is MDHEN and CDR2 is SYDVKM. The CDR3 sequence is CASRMTDYGYTF. The CDR3 DNA sequence: TGTGCCAGCAGGATGACGGACTATGGCTACACCTTC.

J is TRBJ2-5 and V is TRBV3-1, with D maybe TRBD2 (5 bases). CDR1 and CDR2 from the germline V gene are LGHDT and YNNKEL (reference sequence). CDR3 length equals 13 residues. V shed 5 bases and J shed 3 bases, with 10 bases lying between them. The CDR3, as DNA: TGTGCCAGCAGCACCACTAGTAAAGAGACCCAGTACTTC. Protein: CASSTTSKETQYF.

The chain links TRBV6-2 or TRBV6-3 to TRBJ1-5; D perhaps matches TRBD1 (6 bases). Germline V gene sequence: CDR1 MNHEY, CDR2 SVGEGT. V dropped 2 bases and J dropped 2 bases, with 10 bases sitting between them. The CDR3 spans 15 residues. The CDR3 region is CASSYVAGGNQPQHF. The CDR3 bases are TGTGCCAGCAGTTACGTAGCAGGGGGCAATCAGCCCCAGCATTTT.

This clonotype was counted between two and nine times. The J gene is TRBJ2-3, the V gene TRBV5-6; D is uncertain. The CDR3 runs 14 residues. Germline V gene data show CDR1 as SGHDT and CDR2 as YYEEEE. V was trimmed by 4 bases and J by 4 bases, leaving 13 bases between them. The CDR3 region has the DNA TGTGCCAGCAGCACCCGGTTGGGGTCAGATACGCAGTATTTT. It encodes CASSTRLGSDTQYF.

Only one count was recorded for this clonotype. The chain carries TRBV4-3 and TRBJ2-5, with D unresolved. V lost 0 bases, J lost 5 bases, and 10 bases lay in between. Germline values: CDR1 LGHNA, CDR2 YSLEER. The CDR3 spans 14 residues. The chain's CDR3 is CASSQDAFRETQYF. In nucleotides, the CDR3 is TGCGCCAGCAGCCAAGATGCCTTCCGGGAGACCCAGTACTTC.

In this sample, this clonotype turned up a few times. The V gene is TRBV11-1, the J gene TRBJ2-1; 9 bases match TRBD2. V was pared by 4 bases and J by 9 bases, with 10 bases of the junction left unmatched. CDR1 and CDR2 (germline): SGHAT, FQDESV (reference sequence). The CDR3 runs to 15 residues. CDR3 protein: CASSSELAGALEQFF. The CDR3 nucleotides are TGTGCCAGCAGCTCCGAATTAGCGGGAGCACTTGAGCAGTTCTTC.

This clonotype has only a few counts. This chain connects TRBV29-1 to TRBJ2-2; 9 nucleotides line up with TRBD1. The CDR3 consists of 13 residues. The ends lost 7 bases at V and 4 bases at J; junction bases unmatched: 4. Germline-derived CDR1 and CDR2 are SQVTM and ANQGSEA. The CDR3 DNA reads TGCAGCGCTGGGACAGGGAGCACCGGGGAGCTGTTTTTT. This gives the protein CSAGTGSTGELFF.

The genes are TRBV7-2 and TRBJ2-3, with D possibly TRBD2 on 6 matching bases. Between the trimmed V and J ends, which lost 4 bases and 2 bases, there was a span of 13 bases. This CDR3 region has 15 residues. Germline CDR1 is SGHTA and CDR2 is FQGNSA. The CDR3 reads CASSSPGLNTDTQYF. The CDR3, as DNA: TGTGCCAGCAGCTCTCCGGGACTCAACACAGATACGCAGTATTTT.